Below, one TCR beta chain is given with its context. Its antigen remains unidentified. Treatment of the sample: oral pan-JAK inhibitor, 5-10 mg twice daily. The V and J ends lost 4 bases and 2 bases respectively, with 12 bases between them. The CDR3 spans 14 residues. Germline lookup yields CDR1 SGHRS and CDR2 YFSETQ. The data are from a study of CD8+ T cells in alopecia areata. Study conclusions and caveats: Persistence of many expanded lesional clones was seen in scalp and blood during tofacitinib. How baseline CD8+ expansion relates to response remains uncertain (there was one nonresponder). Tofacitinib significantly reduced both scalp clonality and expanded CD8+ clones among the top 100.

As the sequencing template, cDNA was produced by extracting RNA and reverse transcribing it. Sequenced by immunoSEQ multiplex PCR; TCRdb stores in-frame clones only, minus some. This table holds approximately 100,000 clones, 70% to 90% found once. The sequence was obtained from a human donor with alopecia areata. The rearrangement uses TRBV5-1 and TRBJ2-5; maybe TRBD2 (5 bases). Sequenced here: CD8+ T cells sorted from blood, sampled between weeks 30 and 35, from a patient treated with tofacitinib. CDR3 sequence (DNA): TGCGCCAGCAGCGACGAGGGCTGGCAAGAGACCCAGTACTTC. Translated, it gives CASSDEGWQETQYF.